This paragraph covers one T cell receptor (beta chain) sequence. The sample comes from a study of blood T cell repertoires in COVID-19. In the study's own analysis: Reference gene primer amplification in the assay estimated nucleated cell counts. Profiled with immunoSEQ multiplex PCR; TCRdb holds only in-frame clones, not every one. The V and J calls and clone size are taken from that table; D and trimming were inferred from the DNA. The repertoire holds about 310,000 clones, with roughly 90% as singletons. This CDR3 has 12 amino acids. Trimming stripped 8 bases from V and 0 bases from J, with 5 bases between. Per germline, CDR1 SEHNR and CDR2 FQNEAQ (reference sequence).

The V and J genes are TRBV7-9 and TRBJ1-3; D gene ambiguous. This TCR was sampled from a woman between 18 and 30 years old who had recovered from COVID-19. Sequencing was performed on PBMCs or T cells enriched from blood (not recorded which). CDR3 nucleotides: TGTGCCAGCGGCCGCTCTGGAAACACCATATATTTT. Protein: CASGRSGNTIYF.